The 24 T cell receptor beta chains below come from one sample, sequenced in a study of blood T cell repertoires in COVID-19. TCRdb keeps only in-frame clones here, not all; method: immunoSEQ multiplex PCR. The sample yields 200,000 to 250,000 clones, around 84% seen once. The sequenced material came from peripheral blood. All receptors derive from a woman of 80 years or more with COVID-19, enrolled during active disease.

This sequence joins TRBV5-1 and TRBJ1-1, with a possible D match to TRBD1 (6 bases). This CDR3 has 12 residues. Looked up from germline, CDR1 is SGHRS and CDR2 is YFSETQ. The ends were cut back, 2 bases at V and 7 bases at J, with 9 bases in the middle. The DNA for the CDR3 is TGCGCCAGCAGCTTTACGGACAGTGAAGCTTTCTTT. Protein: CASSFTDSEAFF.

The CDR3 DNA reads TGTGCCAGCTCACCCGAAAACAGGGGGAATCAGCCCCAGCATTTT. Amino acid sequence: CASSPENRGNQPQHF. J is TRBJ1-5 and V is TRBV18, with 8 nucleotides matching TRBD1. CDR3 length equals 15 residues. The trim removed 3 bases at V and 4 bases at J, leaving 5 bases unmatched. CDR1 and CDR2 from the germline V gene are KGHSH and LQKENI.

The chain is built from TRBV18 and TRBJ2-7, with D perhaps TRBD2 (6 bases). Germline CDR1 and CDR2: KGHSH and LQKENI. Trimming took 0 bases from V and 5 from J, leaving 11 bases between them. This CDR3 has 14 amino acids. The CDR3 region is CASSPPGGFHEQYF. CDR3 nucleotides: TGTGCCAGCTCACCACCGGGGGGATTCCACGAGCAGTACTTC.

This chain connects TRBV6-5 to TRBJ2-5; 8 positions agree with TRBD2. With V trimmed by 5 bases and J by 5 bases, 4 bases remained unmatched. This CDR3 has 13 amino acids. Germline V gives CDR1 MNHEY, CDR2 SVGAGI. CDR3 bases: TGTGCCAGCAGTCGGGGGGGCGGGGAGACCCAGTACTTC. Its protein is CASSRGGGETQYF.

V gene TRBV6-6 combines with J gene TRBJ2-2; 11 bases agree with TRBD1. The germline V gene has CDR1 MNHNY and CDR2 SVGAGI (reference sequence). CDR3 length equals 15 residues. The junction had 5 bases not matched to a gene; V was cut back by 7 bases and J by 4 bases. The CDR3 DNA sequence: TGTGCCAGCATCATGGGGACAGGGGGCACCGGGGAGCTGTTTTTT. This translates into CASIMGTGGTGELFF.

The chain joins TRBV6-1 to TRBJ2-4; 7 bases are a match to TRBD2. V gave up 1 base and J gave up 0 bases; unmatched junction bases: 12. CDR3 length: 19 amino acids. CDR1 and CDR2 (germline): MNHNS, SASEGT. CDR3 amino acids: CASSEEGGGPKLAKNIQYF. CDR3 in DNA: TGTGCCAGCAGTGAAGAGGGCGGGGGTCCTAAATTAGCCAAAAACATTCAGTACTTC.

J is TRBJ1-6 and V is TRBV3-1 (or the pseudogene TRBV3-2); the D gene is possibly TRBD1 (6 bases). The CDR3 covers 16 residues. Germline V CDR1 and CDR2: LGHDT, YNNKEL (reference sequence). V lost 1 base, J lost 7 bases, and 14 bases lay in between. Here the CDR3 DNA reads TGTGCCAGCAGCCAAGTCGTGGGGGCCGTGAATTCACCCCTCCACTTT. Amino acid sequence: CASSQVVGAVNSPLHF.

A single count supports this clone. The rearrangement uses TRBV4-2 and TRBJ1-2, with a possible D match to TRBD1 (6 bases). Germline V gene sequence: CDR1 LGHNA, CDR2 YNFKEQ. V lost 0 bases and J 3 bases, leaving 14 bases between the germline ends. The length of the CDR3 is 16 residues. Here the CDR3 reads CASSQDTGYRDYGYTF. The CDR3 DNA is TGTGCCAGCAGCCAAGATACAGGGTATAGAGACTATGGCTACACCTTC.

This clone was picked up a small number of times. V usage is TRBV29-1 and J usage is TRBJ1-6; TRBD1 aligns across 7 bases. Germline CDR1 and CDR2: SQVTM and ANQGSEA. Losses at the gene ends were 4 bases for V and 7 bases for J; bases not matched to a gene: 10. This CDR3 has 15 residues. Written as DNA, the CDR3 is TGCAGCGTTGCTCTTGCAGGGGGTGGGAATTCACCCCTCCACTTT. This codes for CSVALAGGGNSPLHF.

The chain links TRBV4-1 to TRBJ1-1, with D hard to call. Germline assignment: CDR1 MGHRA and CDR2 YSYEKL. The V end lost 4 bases, the J end lost 0 bases, and 21 bases lay between the germline ends. The CDR3 totals 18 residues. The chain's CDR3 is CASSLYEAQPPMNTEAFF. The CDR3 bases are TGCGCCAGCAGCCTATACGAGGCCCAACCACCGATGAACACTGAAGCTTTCTTT.

This rearrangement joins TRBV3-1 (or the pseudogene TRBV3-2) to TRBJ2-2, with 13 bases fitting TRBD2. The germline V gene has CDR1 LGHDT and CDR2 YNNKEL (reference sequence). After removal of 3 bases from V and 9 bases from J, the junction contained 7 bases not matched to a gene. The CDR3 totals 16 residues. DNA for the CDR3: TGTGCCAGCAGCCAGGGGACTAGCGGGACTTCCCGGGAGCTGTTTTTT. This encodes CASSQGTSGTSRELFF.

A single count supports this clone. V usage is TRBV19 and J usage is TRBJ1-2; no clear D. Germline-derived CDR1 and CDR2 are LNHDA and SQIVND (reference sequence). The CDR3 has 12 amino acids. The V end lost 1 base, the J end lost 3 bases, and 3 bases lay between the germline ends. CDR3 amino acids: CASSIGDYGYTF. DNA of the CDR3: TGTGCCAGTAGTATAGGAGACTATGGCTACACCTTC.

The gene calls are TRBV19 and TRBJ1-2, with D uncertain. This CDR3 contains 17 residues. Germline V gives CDR1 LNHDA, CDR2 SQIVND (reference sequence). With 6 bases removed from V and 2 bases from J, the gap between germline ends came to 22 bases. In nucleotides, the CDR3 is TGTGCCAGTAGCTCCCCCCCCATCATCCTTCGGAACTATGGCTACACCTTC. Protein: CASSSPPIILRNYGYTF.

The chain joins TRBV6-4 to TRBJ1-6; D might be TRBD1 (5 bases). The CDR3 consists of 14 residues. Trimming stripped 2 bases from V and 7 bases from J, with 9 bases between. The V gene's germline CDR1 is MRHNA and CDR2 SNTAGT. The CDR3 sequence: CASSDTDRNSPLHF. The CDR3 region has the DNA TGTGCCAGCAGTGACACAGACAGAAATTCACCCCTCCACTTT.

The chain employs TRBV11-3 and TRBJ1-1, with D perhaps TRBD1 (6 bases). V shed 11 bases and J shed 6 bases, with 19 bases lying between them. CDR1 is SGHNT, CDR2 YENEEA, per germline. The CDR3 is 13 residues long. CDR3 sequence reads: CAPGAGDGAEAFF. As DNA, the CDR3 is TGTGCCCCCGGGGCAGGGGACGGCGCTGAAGCTTTCTTT.

V and J are TRBV7-2 and TRBJ2-1, with TRBD2 matching over 8 bases. Trimming took 6 bases from V and 5 from J; bases not matched to a gene: 9. The CDR3 consists of 15 residues. Germline assignment: CDR1 SGHTA and CDR2 FQGNSA. CDR3 in DNA: TGTGCCAGCAGTTTCGGGGGGGCCATTAACAATGAGCAGTTCTTC. It is translated as CASSFGGAINNEQFF.

V and J are TRBV28 and TRBJ2-5; TRBD2 aligns across 8 bases. The CDR3 loop spans 17 amino acids. The V and J ends lost 2 bases and 7 bases, in that order; junction bases with no gene match: 15. From germline, CDR1 is MDHEN and CDR2 SYDVKM. CDR3 sequence: CASSLKCGGPGFGTQYF. The CDR3 DNA sequence: TGTGCCAGCAGTTTAAAGTGCGGGGGGCCGGGATTCGGGACCCAGTACTTC.

The rearrangement links TRBV6-5 to TRBJ1-1; D not certain. The CDR3 is made up of 12 amino acids. V lost 7 bases and J 7 bases, leaving 13 bases between the germline ends. The germline CDR1 and CDR2 sequences are MNHEY and SVGAGI. The DNA for the CDR3 is TGTGCCAGCAAGGCCCCACAGTTTGAAGCTTTCTTT. It encodes CASKAPQFEAFF.

The rearrangement links TRBV19 to TRBJ1-1; 7 positions match TRBD1. There are 14 residues in the CDR3. Germline values: CDR1 LNHDA, CDR2 SQIVND (reference sequence). V trimming: 6 bases; J trimming: 1 base; junction bases outside the gene matches: 5. The CDR3 loop is CASSERDRNTEAFF. CDR3 sequence (DNA): TGTGCCAGTAGCGAACGGGACAGGAACACTGAAGCTTTCTTT.

The V and J genes are TRBV13 and TRBJ2-6, with 7 bases that match TRBD1. Trimming at V came to 4 bases and at J to 1 base, leaving 1 base not matched to a gene. Germline CDR1 and CDR2: PRHDT and FYEKMQ (reference sequence). This CDR3 is built from 15 residues. In nucleotides, the CDR3 is TGTGCCAGCAGCTACAGGGGTTCTGGGGCCAACGTCCTGACTTTC. This translates into CASSYRGSGANVLTF.

The chain is built from TRBV7-9 and TRBJ1-1; D not certain. The CDR3 is 11 amino acids. The germline V gene encodes CDR1 SEHNR and CDR2 FQNEAQ (reference sequence). CDR3 in DNA: TGTGTGAGCGGGGAGAACACTGAAGCTTTCTTT. This codes for CVSGENTEAFF. The full variable domain, rest sourced from reference TRBV7-9 and TRBJ1-1, is DTGVSQNPRHKITKRGQNVTFRCDPISEHNRLYWYRQTLGQGPEFLTYFQNEAQLEKSRLLSDRFSAERPKGSFSTLEIQRTEQGDSAMYLCVSGENTEAFFGQGTRLTVV.

V and J are TRBV10-3 and TRBJ1-1, with no clear D. Trimming left V 4 bases short and J 3 bases short, with 9 bases between. This CDR3 has 13 residues. In germline, CDR1 is ENHRY, CDR2 SYGVKD. CDR3 DNA sequence: TGTGCCATCAGTGCGGGAGTCTACACTGAAGCTTTCTTT. Amino acids: CAISAGVYTEAFF.

In DNA form, the CDR3 reads TGTGCCAGTAGTACTCTCGGACAGGTCTATGGCTACACCTTC. Translation gives CASSTLGQVYGYTF. V usage is TRBV19 and J usage is TRBJ1-2; 7 bases line up with TRBD1. The CDR3 has 14 residues. Looked up from germline, CDR1 is LNHDA and CDR2 is SQIVND (reference sequence). V lost 4 bases and J lost 4; bases outside the gene matches: 6.

The CDR3 bases are TGCGCCAGCAGCTTTGGGGACAGGGTTCCAGATACGCAGTATTTT. Its protein product is CASSFGDRVPDTQYF. This chain connects TRBV5-1 to TRBJ2-3, with 9 bases fitting TRBD1. This CDR3 spans 15 amino acids. Germline lookup yields CDR1 SGHRS and CDR2 YFSETQ. Trimming cost V 2 bases and J 4 bases; bases outside gene matches: 5.